Listed below are T cell receptor beta chains from one sample, sequenced in a study of blood T cells in healthy people across ages. TCRdb processed the 5' RACE reads anew with MiXCR; each CDR3 protein has one entry. The table lists 750,000 to 1,000,000 distinct CDR3 sequences, almost 30% of them singletons. This sample also appeared in a second study, on T cells of mothers and their children.

The specimen was blood. Receptor source: a middle-aged woman in good health. CDR3s include the opening cysteine and the closing phenylalanine or tryptophan.

j_gene: TRBJ1-1; v_gene: TRBV7-3; len: 13; CDR3aa: CASSFGSRTEAFF
j_gene: TRBJ2-5; v_gene: TRBV4-2; len: 14; CDR3aa: CASSQEKYQETQYF
j_gene: TRBJ1-2; v_gene: TRBV12-3/TRBV12-4; len: 11; CDR3aa: CASSRLVGYTF
j_gene: TRBJ2-2; v_gene: TRBV28; len: 14; CDR3aa: CASLRGAGTGELFF
j_gene: TRBJ2-2; v_gene: TRBV29-1; len: 17; CDR3aa: CSVDGGGLAGGTGELFF
j_gene: TRBJ1-1; v_gene: TRBV4-1; len: 15; CDR3aa: CASSQDLGLGTEAFF
j_gene: TRBJ1-6; v_gene: TRBV7-9; len: 14; CDR3aa: CASSLVGSGSPLHF
j_gene: TRBJ2-5; v_gene: TRBV20-1; len: 14; CDR3aa: CSARGGSWQETQYF
j_gene: TRBJ1-2; v_gene: TRBV6-5; len: 17; CDR3aa: CASSYSMGRETNYGYTF
j_gene: TRBJ1-1; v_gene: TRBV28; len: 14; CDR3aa: CASSFRQMNTEAFF
j_gene: TRBJ2-7; v_gene: TRBV7-2; len: 14; CDR3aa: CASSFGEGPYEQYF
j_gene: TRBJ1-1; v_gene: TRBV18; len: 15; CDR3aa: CASSPGGQPLTEAFF
j_gene: TRBJ2-1; v_gene: TRBV28; len: 11; CDR3aa: CASSFSREQFF
j_gene: TRBJ2-7; v_gene: TRBV5-1; len: 14; CDR3aa: CASYPVAGAEEQYF
j_gene: TRBJ2-7; v_gene: TRBV20-1; len: 15; CDR3aa: CSAYLGPTATYEQYF
j_gene: TRBJ1-2; v_gene: TRBV5-1; len: 16; CDR3aa: CASSQAGTAANYGYTF
j_gene: TRBJ2-1; v_gene: TRBV5-1; len: 16; CDR3aa: CASSLAAGGGYNEQFF
j_gene: TRBJ2-2; v_gene: TRBV6-5; len: 14; CDR3aa: CASSYGENTGELFF
j_gene: TRBJ1-1; v_gene: TRBV10-3; len: 13; CDR3aa: CAISRAGNTEAFF
j_gene: TRBJ2-4; v_gene: TRBV18; len: 12; CDR3aa: CASSRAGSIQYF
j_gene: TRBJ2-1; v_gene: TRBV7-9; len: 14; CDR3aa: CASSLVSGRNEQFF
j_gene: TRBJ2-1; v_gene: TRBV2; len: 17; CDR3aa: CASSETGGTSSYNEQFF
j_gene: TRBJ1-5; v_gene: TRBV7-2; len: 14; CDR3aa: CASSRRGNNQPQHF
j_gene: TRBJ1-1; v_gene: TRBV20-1; len: 15; CDR3aa: CSARDWGTANTEAFF
j_gene: TRBJ2-1; v_gene: TRBV7-2; len: 15; CDR3aa: CASSFRRTGNNEQFF
j_gene: TRBJ2-7; v_gene: TRBV28; len: 14; CDR3aa: CASSPPLSAYEQYF
j_gene: TRBJ2-3; v_gene: TRBV6-4; len: 15; CDR3aa: CASSDQAGGTDTQYF
j_gene: TRBJ2-1; v_gene: TRBV12-3/TRBV12-4; len: 15; CDR3aa: CASSPRIGGYNEQFF
j_gene: TRBJ1-1; v_gene: TRBV28; len: 15; CDR3aa: CASSFADVMNTEAFF
j_gene: TRBJ2-7; v_gene: TRBV7-8; len: 14; CDR3aa: CASSLTGNTYEQYF
j_gene: TRBJ2-3; v_gene: TRBV5-6; len: 12; CDR3aa: CASSWGLAAQYF
j_gene: TRBJ2-7; v_gene: TRBV30; len: 15; CDR3aa: CAWGLAGALLYEQYF
j_gene: TRBJ1-2; v_gene: TRBV4-3; len: 16; CDR3aa: CASSQDPTRGYYGYTF
j_gene: TRBJ2-5; v_gene: TRBV12-3/TRBV12-4; len: 16; CDR3aa: CASSNRDRGRYETQYF
j_gene: TRBJ1-5; v_gene: TRBV5-1; len: 15; CDR3aa: CASSLETGRNQPRHF